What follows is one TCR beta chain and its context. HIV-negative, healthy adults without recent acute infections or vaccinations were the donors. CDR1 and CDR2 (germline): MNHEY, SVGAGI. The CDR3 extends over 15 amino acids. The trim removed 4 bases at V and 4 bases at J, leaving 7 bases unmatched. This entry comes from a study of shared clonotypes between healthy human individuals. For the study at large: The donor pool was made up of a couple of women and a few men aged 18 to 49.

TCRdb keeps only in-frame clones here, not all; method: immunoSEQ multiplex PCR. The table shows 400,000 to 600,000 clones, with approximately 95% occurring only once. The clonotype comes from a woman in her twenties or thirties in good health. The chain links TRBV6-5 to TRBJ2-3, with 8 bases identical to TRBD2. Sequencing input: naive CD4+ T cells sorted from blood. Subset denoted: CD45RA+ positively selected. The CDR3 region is CASSSIAGIADTQYF. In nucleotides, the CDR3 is TGTGCCAGCAGTTCTATAGCGGGAATTGCAGATACGCAGTATTTT.